This entry describes one T cell receptor (beta chain). Its antigen remains unknown. This CDR3 is built from 15 residues. CDR1 and CDR2 (germline): SGHVS, FNYEAQ. V shed 3 bases and J shed 9 bases, with 18 bases lying between them. Clones were read by immunoSEQ multiplex PCR, and TCRdb kept only the in-frame ones, dropping some. Among 100,000 to 150,000 clones listed, around 91% were seen once. These data are taken from a study of T cell responses to AZD1222 COVID-19 vaccine. Study outcomes and limitations: The donor group comprised mostly white British people and more females; the analysis possibly underestimated clonal diversity. The study reported that nearly half of spike-specific TCRs target unmutated variant regions.

The genes are TRBV7-6 and TRBJ2-1; D uncertain. The source is an adult in good health. Here the sequenced sample was peripheral blood, taken on day 0 of MenACWY control vaccination. The CDR3 DNA sequence: TGTGCCAGCAGCTTGACGGGCGCCCGCTGGAGTGAGCAGTTCTTC. It specifies CASSLTGARWSEQFF.